A selection of T cell receptor beta chains follows, all from one sample in a study of blood T cell repertoires in COVID-19. Data came from immunoSEQ multiplex PCR; TCRdb stores just in-frame clones and leaves some out. The data show about 350,000 clones, with approximately 87% seen just once and roughly 5.2% held by the top ten. Sequenced: PBMCs or T cells enriched from blood (not recorded which). The origin of the receptors is a woman in her 30s who had recovered from COVID-19. The CDR3 runs from the conserved cysteine through the conserved F or W. The order of the fields is clone size, D gene, V gene, J gene, CDR3 protein, CDR3 DNA. The D gene is left open where the match is weak. The size field is filled for only some rows; it gives once, few, many or a size class.

>-|TRBD1|TRBV7-9|TRBJ1-1
CASSLGTAFMNTEAFF
TGTGCCAGCAGCTTGGGGACAGCCTTCATGAACACTGAAGCTTTCTTT
>-|-|TRBV11-2|TRBJ1-3
CASSLLGTSGNTIYF
TGTGCCAGCAGCTTACTCGGGACTTCCGGAAACACCATATATTTT
>-|-|TRBV7-9|TRBJ2-4
CASSPQGLNEHIQYF
TGTGCCAGCAGCCCTCAGGGACTCAATGAACACATTCAGTACTTC
>once|-|TRBV19|TRBJ1-3
CASSIAGVGNTIYF
TGTGCCAGTAGTATAGCAGGGGTCGGAAACACCATATATTTT
>-|TRBD1|TRBV6-5|TRBJ1-4
CASSYSSGTDNEKLFF
TGTGCCAGCAGTTACTCTTCCGGGACAGATAATGAAAAACTGTTTTTT
>-|TRBD1|TRBV7-8|TRBJ1-2
CASSGSDRAGDGYTF
TGTGCCAGCAGCGGATCGGACAGGGCGGGCGATGGCTACACCTTC
>-|-|TRBV7-9|TRBJ1-2
CASSGTEGLEYGYTF
TGTGCCAGCAGCGGGACGGAGGGGCTTGAATATGGCTACACCTTC
>-|TRBD2|TRBV5-1|TRBJ2-5
CASSVGLAGGTQYF
TGCGCCAGCAGCGTAGGACTAGCGGGGGGGACCCAGTACTTC
>-|TRBD1|TRBV3-1/TRBV3-2|TRBJ1-1
CASSQGWDRGTEAFF
TGTGCCAGCAGCCAAGGGTGGGACAGGGGGACTGAAGCTTTCTTT
>-|TRBD1|TRBV5-4|TRBJ1-1
CASSLPRQGFDTEAFF
TGTGCCAGCAGCTTGCCCCGACAGGGCTTTGACACTGAAGCTTTCTTT
>-|TRBD1|TRBV2|TRBJ2-1
CASSEGQGDRSLNEQFF
TGTGCCAGCAGTGAGGGACAGGGGGACCGGTCTTTGAATGAGCAGTTCTTC
>-|-|TRBV27|TRBJ2-4
CASSLSRDMSFPLDF
TGTGCCAGCAGTTTATCGCGAGATATGAGTTTCCCTCTGGACTTC
>-|-|TRBV5-1|TRBJ1-1
CASSLIPRDLANTEAFF
TGCGCCAGCAGCTTGATCCCACGGGATTTGGCGAACACTGAAGCTTTCTTT
>-|TRBD2|TRBV4-1|TRBJ2-7
CASSQDPFGRGQSYEQYF
TGCGCCAGCAGCCAAGACCCATTCGGGAGGGGACAATCCTACGAGCAGTACTTC
>-|-|TRBV5-4|TRBJ2-1
CASTGSPGEQFF
TGTGCCAGCACCGGATCTCCGGGTGAGCAGTTCTTC
>-|-|TRBV6-5|TRBJ1-3
CASSYGGSSGNTIYF
TGTGCCAGCAGTTACGGGGGCTCCTCTGGAAACACCATATATTTT
>-|TRBD1|TRBV28|TRBJ1-1
CASTPLRTGNTEAFF
TGTGCCAGCACCCCTCTTAGGACAGGGAACACTGAAGCTTTCTTT
>-|-|TRBV11-2|TRBJ2-7
CASSHETSYEQYF
TGTGCCAGCAGCCATGAGACTAGCTACGAGCAGTACTTC
>-|-|TRBV7-9|TRBJ2-2
CASSLGNGNTGELFF
TGTGCCAGCAGCTTAGGTAACGGGAACACCGGGGAGCTGTTTTTT
>-|-|TRBV7-6|TRBJ2-6
CASSLFRGANVLTF
TGTGCCAGCAGCTTATTCCGGGGGGCCAACGTCCTGACTTTC
>-|-|TRBV5-4|TRBJ1-1
CASSETGNTEAFF
TGTGCCAGCAGCGAGACAGGGAACACTGAAGCTTTCTTT
>-|-|TRBV27|TRBJ1-6
CASRPGNSKSPLHF
TGTGCCAGCAGGCCCGGGAATAGTAAGTCGCCCCTCCACTTT
>-|TRBD1|TRBV5-1|TRBJ1-4
CASRRPGGSEEKLFF
TGCGCCAGCAGGCGCCCAGGGGGCAGTGAGGAAAAACTGTTTTTT
>-|-|TRBV2|TRBJ1-1
CASSGVGVDTEAFF
TGTGCCAGCAGTGGGGTAGGGGTCGACACTGAAGCTTTCTTT
>-|-|TRBV19|TRBJ1-1
CASSISDGNTEAFF
TGTGCCAGTAGTATTAGCGACGGGAACACTGAAGCTTTCTTT
>-|-|TRBV2|TRBJ1-5
CASRRQVSDSNQPQHF
TGTGCCAGCAGGCGCCAGGTATCGGATAGCAATCAGCCCCAGCATTTT
>-|TRBD2|TRBV18|TRBJ2-5
CASSPPTSPRTQYF
TGTGCCAGCTCACCACCGACTAGCCCCCGGACCCAGTACTTC
>-|TRBD1|TRBV5-1|TRBJ2-7
CASSLRDSSYEQYF
TGCGCCAGCAGCCTAAGGGACAGCTCCTACGAGCAGTACTTC
>-|TRBD1|TRBV6-2/TRBV6-3|TRBJ2-7
CASSFGTGVEQYF
TGTGCCAGCAGTTTCGGGACAGGGGTTGAGCAGTACTTC
>-|-|TRBV19|TRBJ2-2
CASTLQGGLNTGELFF
TGTGCCAGTACCCTACAAGGGGGTTTAAACACCGGGGAGCTGTTTTTT
>-|TRBD1|TRBV11-2|TRBJ1-2
CASSLDLATGGRGSYTF
TGTGCCAGCAGCTTAGATCTTGCGACAGGGGGCCGGGGGAGCTACACCTTC